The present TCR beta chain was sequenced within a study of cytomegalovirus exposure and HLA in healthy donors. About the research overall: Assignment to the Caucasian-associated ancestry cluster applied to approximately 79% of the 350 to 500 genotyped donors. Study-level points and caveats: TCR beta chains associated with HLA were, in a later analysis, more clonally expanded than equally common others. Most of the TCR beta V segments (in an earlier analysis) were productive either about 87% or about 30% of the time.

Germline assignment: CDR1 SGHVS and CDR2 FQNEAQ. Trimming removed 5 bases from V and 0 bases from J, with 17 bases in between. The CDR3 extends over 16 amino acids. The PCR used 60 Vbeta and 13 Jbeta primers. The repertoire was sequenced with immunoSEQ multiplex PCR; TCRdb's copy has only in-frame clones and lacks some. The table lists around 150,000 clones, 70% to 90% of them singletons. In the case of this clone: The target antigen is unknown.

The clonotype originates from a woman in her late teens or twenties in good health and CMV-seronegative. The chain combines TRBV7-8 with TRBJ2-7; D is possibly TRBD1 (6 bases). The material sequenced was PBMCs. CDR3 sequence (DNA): TGTGCCAGCAGCCCGCTGGTGGGACAAAACTCCTACGAGCAGTACTTC. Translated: CASSPLVGQNSYEQYF.